The 25 T cell receptor beta chains below were found in one sample sequenced in a study of T cells after yellow fever vaccination. TCRdb redid the calling of the 5' RACE reads with MiXCR, one entry per CDR3 protein. The data show under 250,000 distinct CDR3 sequences, roughly 7.2% seen once. The sequencing used CD4+ T cells sorted from PBMCs, collected 15 days after the yellow fever booster vaccination. Receptors were obtained from a man younger than 40 who received the YFV17D yellow fever vaccine.

This sequence joins TRBV3-1 and TRBJ2-5; weak D call: TRBD2 (5 bases). CDR3 length: 14 amino acids. Germline CDR1 is LGHDT and CDR2 is YNNKEL (reference sequence). V lost 4 bases to trimming and J lost 4 bases, with 13 bases between them. The chain's CDR3 is CASSRTRSSETQYF. The CDR3 DNA follows: TGTGCCAGCAGCCGTACTAGATCATCAGAGACCCAGTACTTC.

The sample holds many counts of this clonotype. The rearrangement uses TRBV27 and TRBJ2-1; 16 positions agree with TRBD2. Per the germline V gene, CDR1 is MNHEY and CDR2 is SMNVEV (reference sequence). Unmatched junction bases numbered 4, after V lost 6 bases and J lost 8 bases. CDR3 length: 15 residues. The CDR3 DNA reads as TGTGCCAGCAGGCAGGGACTAGCGGGAGGGTATGAGCAGTTCTTC. This codes for CASRQGLAGGYEQFF.

This clonotype was found a few times. V gene TRBV20-1 combines with J gene TRBJ1-1; 8 bases are shared with TRBD1. V dropped 5 bases and J dropped 1; count of bases not matched to a gene: 9. The CDR3 length is 15 residues. The germline CDR1 and CDR2 sequences are DFQATT and SNEGSKA (reference sequence). CDR3 loop: CSARTSDRANTEAFF. Here the CDR3 DNA reads TGCAGTGCTCGAACATCGGACAGGGCGAACACTGAAGCTTTCTTT.

This clonotype was seen a few times. V usage is TRBV6-5 and J usage is TRBJ1-4; tentatively, D is TRBD1 (5 bases). V was cut by 0 bases and J by 8 bases, with 10 bases left in between. This CDR3 region has 14 residues. Germline CDR1 reads MNHEY; CDR2 reads SVGAGI. The CDR3 DNA follows: TGTGCCAGCAGTTACTCGAACAGGCTCGAAAAACTGTTTTTT. Amino acid sequence: CASSYSNRLEKLFF.

The chain couples TRBV6-1 to TRBJ2-1; 8 bases map to TRBD1. V lost 7 bases to trimming and J lost 8 bases; unmatched junction nucleotides: 7. This CDR3 spans 13 amino acids. Germline V gives CDR1 MNHNS, CDR2 SASEGT. CDR3 loop: CASTPTGADEQFF. As DNA, the CDR3 is TGTGCCAGCACCCCGACAGGGGCGGATGAGCAGTTCTTC.

The chain couples TRBV2 to TRBJ1-4; D is uncertain. Germline-derived CDR1 and CDR2 are SNHLY and FYNNEI. Trimming pared 7 bases from V and 2 bases from J, leaving 11 bases between. The CDR3 loop spans 14 amino acids. In nucleotides, the CDR3 is TGTGCCAGCACCCTCGAGAGGACTAATGAAAAACTGTTTTTT. Translated: CASTLERTNEKLFF.

This clonotype showed up many times. The chain carries TRBV20-1 and TRBJ2-7; D unresolved. Germline V lookup: CDR1 DFQATT, CDR2 SNEGSKA (reference sequence). The CDR3 loop spans 11 amino acids. Trimming took 3 bases from V and 8 from J, leaving 11 bases between them. The CDR3 protein is CSASILDKQYF. CDR3 DNA sequence: TGCAGTGCTAGCATTCTAGATAAGCAGTACTTC.

This clonotype was counted a few times. The chain links TRBV29-1 to TRBJ2-5; either TRBD1 or TRBD2 may fit D (6 bases each). Germline V CDR1 and CDR2: SQVTM, ANQGSEA. V was cut by 6 bases and J by 3 bases, with 20 bases left in between. The CDR3 is made up of 15 amino acids. Written as DNA, the CDR3 is TGCAGCGTCCCACCGCAGGGGAGGAGAGAAGAGACCCAGTACTTC. It is translated as CSVPPQGRREETQYF.

CDR3 DNA sequence: TGTGCCAGCAGCTTCCGGGGTAGGAACATTCAGTACTTC. Amino acid sequence: CASSFRGRNIQYF. The chain joins TRBV7-9 to TRBJ2-4; tentatively, D is TRBD2 (5 bases). This CDR3 spans 13 amino acids. Germline V CDR1 and CDR2: SEHNR, FQNEAQ (reference sequence). V lost 3 bases, J lost 7 bases, and 10 bases lay in between.

This clonotype was seen a few times. The V gene is TRBV6-1, the J gene TRBJ1-3; a possible D gene is TRBD1 (5 bases). CDR3 length: 17 amino acids. V lost 4 bases and J lost 1, with 17 bases in between. The germline V gene encodes CDR1 MNHNS and CDR2 SASEGT. This CDR3 is CASSGVGDRKSGNTIYF. CDR3 coding DNA: TGTGCCAGCAGTGGAGTAGGCGACAGAAAGTCTGGAAACACCATATATTTT.

This clonotype turned up a few times. The J gene is TRBJ2-1, the V gene TRBV7-2, with D possibly being TRBD2 (5 bases). Germline V gene lookup returns CDR1 SGHTA and CDR2 FQGNSA. The ends were cut back, 6 bases at V and 6 bases at J, with 15 bases in the middle. This CDR3 has 14 amino acids. The CDR3 nucleotides read TGTGCCAGCAGTCGCGGCGGGTCCAGCAATGAGCAGTTCTTC. Protein sequence: CASSRGGSSNEQFF.

This clonotype was seen a handful of times. J is TRBJ2-2 and V is TRBV9; D not resolved. The germline gives CDR1 SGDLS, CDR2 YYNGEE. This CDR3 is built from 14 residues. V was shortened by 2 bases and J by 0 bases, with 5 bases between the two germline ends. The CDR3 coding sequence is TGTGCCAGCAGCGTCGACGCGAACACCGGGGAGCTGTTTTTT. It codes for CASSVDANTGELFF. The full variable domain, in which reference TRBV9 and TRBJ2-2 provide the parts outside the CDR3, is DSGVTQTPKHLITATGQRVTLRCSPRSGDLSVYWYQQSLDQGLQFLIQYYNGEERAKGNILERFSAQQFPDLHSELNLSSLELGDSALYFCASSVDANTGELFFGEGSRLTVL.

This clonotype has a handful of counts. This chain connects TRBV7-3 to TRBJ1-1; D perhaps matches TRBD1 (6 bases). With 5 bases removed from V and 7 bases from J, the gap between germline ends came to 14 bases. The germline V gene has CDR1 SGHTA and CDR2 FQGTGA. The CDR3 runs 13 residues. The CDR3 reads CASSALGAGEAFF. The CDR3 DNA follows: TGTGCCAGCAGCGCTTTGGGGGCGGGTGAAGCTTTCTTT.

The sample holds many counts of this clonotype. J is TRBJ2-1 and V is TRBV12-3 or TRBV12-4; the D is unclear. There are 13 residues in the CDR3. With 7 bases removed from V and 5 bases from J, the gap between germline ends came to 12 bases. DNA for the CDR3: TGTGCCAGCACCCTCACTACTAACAATGAGCAGTTCTTC. Amino acids: CASTLTTNNEQFF.

V and J are TRBV15 and TRBJ1-3; 7 bases are shared with TRBD1. This CDR3 spans 15 amino acids. The germline V gene has CDR1 LNHNV and CDR2 YYDKDF (reference sequence). With V trimmed by 3 bases and J by 4 bases, 6 bases remained unmatched. CDR3 in DNA: TGTGCCACCAGCAGTCACAGGGGTTCGGGAAACACCATATATTTT. The encoded protein is CATSSHRGSGNTIYF.

This chain joins TRBV18 and TRBJ2-3; no reliable D call. V was cut by 1 base and J by 0 bases, with 8 bases left in between. The CDR3 is 15 amino acids. Germline CDR1 and CDR2: KGHSH and LQKENI. CDR3 DNA: TGTGCCAGCTCACCACGGGGATGGAGCACAGATACGCAGTATTTT. Encoded protein: CASSPRGWSTDTQYF. The whole variable domain, filled in from reference TRBV18 and TRBJ2-3, reads NAGVMQNPRHLVRRRGQEARLRCSPMKGHSHVYWYRQLPEEGLKFMVYLQKENIIDESGMPKERFSAEFPKEGPSILRIQQVVRGDSAAYFCASSPRGWSTDTQYFGPGTRLTVL.

The sample holds many counts of this clonotype. This chain uses TRBV20-1 with TRBJ2-4; D gene ambiguous. The germline V gene encodes CDR1 DFQATT and CDR2 SNEGSKA (reference sequence). V was pared by 4 bases and J by 0 bases, with 7 bases between. The CDR3 totals 13 residues. CDR3 coding DNA: TGCAGTGCTACAGATTTAGCCAAAAACATTCAGTACTTC. Translating it yields CSATDLAKNIQYF.

At least ten counts were recorded for this clonotype. The rearrangement links TRBV5-1 to TRBJ2-1; D is ambiguous. The CDR3 is made up of 13 amino acids. Germline lookup yields CDR1 SGHRS and CDR2 YFSETQ. V dropped 2 bases and J dropped 5 bases, with 8 bases sitting between them. CDR3: CASSLEQNNEQFF. The CDR3 DNA follows: TGCGCCAGCAGCTTAGAACAGAACAATGAGCAGTTCTTC.

The sample holds many counts of this clonotype. J is TRBJ2-1 and V is TRBV5-6; 9 bases fit TRBD2. Trimming cost V 2 bases and J 6 bases; bases outside gene matches: 6. This CDR3 is built from 15 residues. CDR1 is SGHDT, CDR2 YYEEEE, per germline. The CDR3 DNA reads TGTGCCAGCAGCTTCTCCCTAGCGGGGTTCAATGAGCAGTTCTTC. It translates to CASSFSLAGFNEQFF.

The chain combines TRBV7-9 with TRBJ2-7, with 7 bases that match TRBD1. This CDR3 spans 16 amino acids. Germline V gene data show CDR1 as SEHNR and CDR2 as FQNEAQ (reference sequence). The junction had 12 bases not matched to a gene; V was cut back by 5 bases and J by 2 bases. This CDR3 reads CASSRHTAGGAYEQYF. The CDR3 region has the DNA TGTGCCAGCAGCCGGCACACCGCAGGGGGAGCCTACGAGCAGTACTTC.

Concerning this clonotype itself: Germline is not matched at one junction end, which may reflect a read error. This chain joins TRBV18 and TRBJ2-2, with TRBD2 as a possible D gene (6 bases). Germline-derived CDR1 and CDR2 are KGHSH and LQKENI. The CDR3 contains 17 residues. DNA of the CDR3: TGTGCCAGCTCTCCACCCCTTGGGACTGGAGACACCGGGGAGCTGTTTTTT. Its translation: CASSPPLGTGDTGELFF.

This clonotype was seen repeatedly, ten times or more. The chain uses TRBV7-2 and TRBJ2-1, with a possible D match to TRBD2 (6 bases). Germline assignment: CDR1 SGHTA and CDR2 FQGNSA. CDR3 length equals 15 residues. The V end was cut by 4 bases, the J end by 0 bases, with 10 bases between. This CDR3 is CASSSLANSYNEQFF. CDR3 in DNA: TGTGCCAGCAGCTCCCTAGCGAACTCCTACAATGAGCAGTTCTTC.

This clonotype was picked up many times. This chain links TRBV7-6 with TRBJ2-7, with D possibly matching TRBD1 (5 bases). The CDR3 is made up of 14 amino acids. Per germline, CDR1 SGHVS and CDR2 FNYEAQ. Trimming took off 1 base at V and 3 bases at J, with 10 bases between the two ends. The CDR3, as DNA: TGTGCCAGCAGCTTAGAGCAGGGTAACTACGAGCAGTACTTC. This sequence encodes CASSLEQGNYEQYF.

Ten or more counts support this clonotype. The chain joins TRBV7-9 to TRBJ1-2, with D hard to call. The CDR3 totals 17 residues. CDR1 SEHNR and CDR2 FQNEAQ come from the germline V gene (reference sequence). V shed 1 base and J shed 4 bases, with 19 bases lying between them. The CDR3 protein is CASSLVRLVQPGYGYTF. CDR3 in DNA: TGTGCCAGCAGCTTAGTTCGCCTTGTCCAACCGGGCTATGGCTACACCTTC.

This clonotype was counted only a few times. CDR3 coding DNA: TGTGCCAGTAGTAGAGCGGGCGGCAGGATGCCCCAGCATTTT. Translation: CASSRAGGRMPQHF. The chain employs TRBV19 and TRBJ1-5; D not certain. The CDR3 is 14 residues long. Germline V CDR1 and CDR2: LNHDA, SQIVND (reference sequence). V lost 4 bases and J lost 9, with 16 bases in between.